These 13 T cell receptor beta chains were sequenced from one sample in a study of control samples from healthy donors and cancer patients. Sequencing used immunoSEQ multiplex PCR; TCRdb keeps in-frame clones, though not all of them. The table lists roughly 89,000 clones, 91% of them singletons. The sequencing input was blood. The receptors originated from a man in his forties or fifties in good health.

The V and J genes are TRBV5-1 and TRBJ2-6; tentatively, D is TRBD2 (5 bases). V gave up 0 bases and J gave up 4 bases, with 11 bases separating them. This CDR3 spans 16 amino acids. Germline assignment: CDR1 SGHRS and CDR2 YFSETQ. The CDR3: CASSLAGVPGANVLTF. CDR3 DNA sequence: TGCGCCAGCAGCTTGGCCGGGGTACCCGGGGCCAACGTCCTGACTTTC. Based on the CDR3 plus reference TRBV5-1 and TRBJ2-6, the full variable domain is KAGVTQTPRYLIKTRGQQVTLSCSPISGHRSVSWYQQTPGQGLQFLFEYFSETQRNKGNFPGRFSGRQFSNSRSEMNVSTLELGDSALYLCASSLAGVPGANVLTFGAGSRLTVL.

This chain joins TRBV7-2 and TRBJ2-7, with a weak D call TRBD2 (5 bases). This CDR3 has 14 amino acids. Per the germline V gene, CDR1 is SGHTA and CDR2 is FQGNSA. V lost 1 base, J lost 9 bases, and 16 bases lay in between. CDR3 nucleotides: TGTGCCAGCAGCTTAGTCGCGGGTCCCGAGGGGCAGTACTTC. Translation: CASSLVAGPEGQYF.

The chain has TRBV3-1 (or the pseudogene TRBV3-2) and TRBJ1-1; TRBD1 might be the D (6 bases). This CDR3 region has 17 residues. Per the germline V gene, CDR1 is LGHDT and CDR2 is YNNKEL (reference sequence). The ends were cut back, 4 bases at V and 1 base at J, with 19 bases in the middle. The CDR3 region is CASSRQVFLEGNTEAFF. In nucleotides, the CDR3 is TGTGCCAGCAGCCGACAGGTCTTTCTGGAGGGGAACACTGAAGCTTTCTTT.

The chain uses TRBV7-9 and TRBJ2-1; 7 nucleotides match TRBD2. J was trimmed by 7 bases and V by 5 bases; bases with no gene match: 5. The CDR3 runs to 13 residues. Germline V gene data show CDR1 as SEHNR and CDR2 as FQNEAQ (reference sequence). This CDR3 is CASSLWGGNEQFF. The CDR3 coding sequence is TGTGCCAGCAGCCTCTGGGGAGGGAATGAGCAGTTCTTC.

The CDR3 sequence: CASSLGQTNTEAFF. In DNA, the CDR3 is TGTGCCAGCAGCTTAGGGCAGACGAACACTGAAGCTTTCTTT. The V gene is TRBV11-3, the J gene TRBJ1-1; D call uncertain. The germline gives CDR1 SGHNT, CDR2 YENEEA. V was shortened by 1 base and J by 1 base, with 7 bases between the two germline ends. CDR3 length equals 14 residues.

The CDR3 DNA is TGCAGTGCTAGTAGGGGGGCGCGATACACTGAAGCTTTCTTT. Residues: CSASRGARYTEAFF. The chain joins TRBV20-1 to TRBJ1-1; maybe TRBD1 (6 bases). V lost 3 bases, J lost 3 bases, and 14 bases lay in between. The CDR3 runs 14 residues. CDR1 and CDR2 from the germline V gene are DFQATT and SNEGSKA (reference sequence).

The J gene is TRBJ2-2, the V gene TRBV5-4; D uncertain. CDR1 is SGHNT, CDR2 YYREEE, per germline (reference sequence). The CDR3 contains 15 residues. The V end lost 5 bases, the J end lost 3 bases, and 14 bases lay between the germline ends. Here the CDR3 DNA reads TGTGCCAGCAGTAGCCGGGCCATCGACACCGGGGAGCTGTTTTTT. This sequence encodes CASSSRAIDTGELFF.

The chain links TRBV5-1 to TRBJ2-7; 7 bases map to TRBD1. The junction had 4 bases not matched to a gene; V was cut back by 4 bases and J by 0 bases. There are 14 residues in the CDR3. Per germline, CDR1 SGHRS and CDR2 YFSETQ. CDR3 in DNA: TGCGCCAGCAGCCCAGGACAGGCCTCCTACGAGCAGTACTTC. Encoded protein: CASSPGQASYEQYF.

CDR3 residues: CSASGDRGNGYTF. CDR3 in DNA: TGCAGTGCTAGTGGGGACAGGGGGAATGGCTACACCTTC. The chain is built from TRBV20-1 and TRBJ1-2; the match to TRBD1 covers 11 bases. CDR1 DFQATT and CDR2 SNEGSKA come from the germline V gene (reference sequence). V dropped 3 bases and J dropped 6; count of bases not matched to a gene: 3. This CDR3 region has 13 residues.

The chain has TRBV7-2 and TRBJ2-1; weak D call: TRBD2 (5 bases). From germline, CDR1 is SGHTA and CDR2 FQGNSA. V was clipped by 4 bases and J by 6 bases, with 13 bases between them. The CDR3 is 14 residues long. CDR3 region: CASSSGVGINEQFF. CDR3 bases: TGTGCCAGCAGCTCCGGGGTGGGAATCAATGAGCAGTTCTTC.

The genes are TRBV3-1 (or the pseudogene TRBV3-2) and TRBJ2-7; 8 positions agree with TRBD1. Looked up from germline, CDR1 is LGHDT and CDR2 is YNNKEL (reference sequence). The CDR3 is 14 residues long. V trimming: 4 bases; J trimming: 5 bases; junction bases outside the gene matches: 7. In DNA form, the CDR3 reads TGTGCCAGCAGCCCTCGGGACAGGAGCCACGAGCAGTACTTC. Residues: CASSPRDRSHEQYF.

This chain connects TRBV5-5 to TRBJ2-7; TRBD2 matches at 10 bases. After removal of 0 bases from V and 0 bases from J, the junction contained 3 bases not matched to a gene. The CDR3 loop spans 16 amino acids. Germline values: CDR1 SGHKS, CDR2 YYEKEE (reference sequence). The CDR3, as DNA: TGTGCCAGCAGCTTGGTGGGACTAGCGAGCTCCTACGAGCAGTACTTC. Amino acids: CASSLVGLASSYEQYF.

CDR3 sequence reads: CASSPRDDGTIYF. DNA for the CDR3: TGTGCCAGCTCACCCCGAGATGACGGCACCATATATTTT. The chain recombines TRBV18 with TRBJ1-3, with unresolved D. CDR3 length equals 13 residues. Germline-derived CDR1 and CDR2 are KGHSH and LQKENI. Between the trimmed V and J ends, which lost 3 bases and 9 bases, there was a span of 12 bases.